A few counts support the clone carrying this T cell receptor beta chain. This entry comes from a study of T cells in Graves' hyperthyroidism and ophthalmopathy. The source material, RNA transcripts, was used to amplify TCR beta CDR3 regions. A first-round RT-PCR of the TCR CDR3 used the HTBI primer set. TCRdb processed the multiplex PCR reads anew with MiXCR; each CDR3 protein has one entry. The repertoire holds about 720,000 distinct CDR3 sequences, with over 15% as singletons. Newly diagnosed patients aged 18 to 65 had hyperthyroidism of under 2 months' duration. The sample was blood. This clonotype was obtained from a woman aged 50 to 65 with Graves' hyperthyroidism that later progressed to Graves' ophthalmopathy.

CDR3 in amino acids: CASSSGTGSGGEQFF. The CDR3 DNA sequence: TGTGCCAGCAGCTCCGGGACAGGGAGCGGCGGTGAGCAGTTCTTC. The chain has TRBV11-3 and TRBJ2-1; 9 bases match TRBD1. The CDR3 spans 15 residues. Per the germline V gene, CDR1 is SGHNT and CDR2 is YENEEA. V was pared by 4 bases and J by 9 bases, with 10 bases of the junction left unmatched.